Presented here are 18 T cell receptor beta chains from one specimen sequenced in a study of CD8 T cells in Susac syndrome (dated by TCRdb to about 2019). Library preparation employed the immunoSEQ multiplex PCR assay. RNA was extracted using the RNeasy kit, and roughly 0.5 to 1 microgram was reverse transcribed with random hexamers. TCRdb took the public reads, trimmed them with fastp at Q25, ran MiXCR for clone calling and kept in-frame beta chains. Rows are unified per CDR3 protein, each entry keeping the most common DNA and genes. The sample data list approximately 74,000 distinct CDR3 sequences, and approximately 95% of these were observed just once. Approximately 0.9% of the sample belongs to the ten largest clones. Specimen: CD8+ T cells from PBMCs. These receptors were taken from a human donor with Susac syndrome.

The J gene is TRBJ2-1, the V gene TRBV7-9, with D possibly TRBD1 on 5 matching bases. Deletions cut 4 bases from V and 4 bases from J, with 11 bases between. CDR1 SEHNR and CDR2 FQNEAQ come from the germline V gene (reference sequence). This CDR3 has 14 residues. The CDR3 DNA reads TGTGCCAGCAGCTCTCAGGGATCATACAATGAGCAGTTCTTC. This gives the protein CASSSQGSYNEQFF.

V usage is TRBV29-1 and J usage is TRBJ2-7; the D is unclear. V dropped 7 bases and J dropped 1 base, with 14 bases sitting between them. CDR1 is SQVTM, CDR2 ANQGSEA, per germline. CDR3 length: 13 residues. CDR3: CSAMDSPSYEQYF. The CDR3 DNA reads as TGCAGCGCTATGGATAGCCCGTCCTACGAGCAGTACTTC.

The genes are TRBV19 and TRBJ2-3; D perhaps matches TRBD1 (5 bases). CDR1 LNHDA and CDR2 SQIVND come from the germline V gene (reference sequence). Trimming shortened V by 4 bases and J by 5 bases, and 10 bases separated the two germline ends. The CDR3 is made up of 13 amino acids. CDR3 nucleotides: TGTGCCAGTAGTAGCCGTACAGGAGATACGCAGTATTTT. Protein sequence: CASSSRTGDTQYF. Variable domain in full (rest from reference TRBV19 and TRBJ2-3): DGGITQSPKYLFRKEGQNVTLSCEQNLNHDAMYWYRQDPGQGLRLIYYSQIVNDFQKGDIAEGYSVSREKKESFPLTVTSAQKNPTAFYLCASSSRTGDTQYFGPGTRLTVL.

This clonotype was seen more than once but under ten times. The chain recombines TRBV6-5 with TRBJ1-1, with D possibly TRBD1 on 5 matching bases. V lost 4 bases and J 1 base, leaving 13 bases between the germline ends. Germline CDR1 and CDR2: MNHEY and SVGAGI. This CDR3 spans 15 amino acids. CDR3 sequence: CASSSSTETNTEAFF. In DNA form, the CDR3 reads TGTGCCAGCAGTTCCTCGACAGAGACGAACACTGAAGCTTTCTTT.

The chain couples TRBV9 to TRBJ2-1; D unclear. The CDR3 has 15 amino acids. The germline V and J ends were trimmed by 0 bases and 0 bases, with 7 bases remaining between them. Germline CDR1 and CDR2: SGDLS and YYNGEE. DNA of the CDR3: TGTGCCAGCAGCGTAGGGTGGGGCTCCTACAATGAGCAGTTCTTC. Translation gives CASSVGWGSYNEQFF.

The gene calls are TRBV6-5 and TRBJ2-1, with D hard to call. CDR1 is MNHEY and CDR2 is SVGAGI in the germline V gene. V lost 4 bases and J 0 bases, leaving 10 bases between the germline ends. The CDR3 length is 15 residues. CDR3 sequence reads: CASSSDRSSYNEQFF. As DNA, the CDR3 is TGTGCCAGCAGTTCGGACCGGAGCTCCTACAATGAGCAGTTCTTC.

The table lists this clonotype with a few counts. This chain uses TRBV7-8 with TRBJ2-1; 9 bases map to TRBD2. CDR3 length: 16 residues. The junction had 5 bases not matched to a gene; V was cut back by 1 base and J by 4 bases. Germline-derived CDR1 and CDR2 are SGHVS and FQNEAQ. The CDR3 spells CASSLGGTSLYNEQFF. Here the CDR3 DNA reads TGTGCCAGCAGCTTAGGTGGGACTAGCCTGTACAATGAGCAGTTCTTC.

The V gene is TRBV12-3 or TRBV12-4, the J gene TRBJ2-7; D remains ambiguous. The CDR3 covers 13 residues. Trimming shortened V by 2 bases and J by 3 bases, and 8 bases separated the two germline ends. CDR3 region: CASSLLGYYEQYF. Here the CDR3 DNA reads TGTGCCAGCAGTTTACTGGGTTACTACGAGCAGTACTTC.

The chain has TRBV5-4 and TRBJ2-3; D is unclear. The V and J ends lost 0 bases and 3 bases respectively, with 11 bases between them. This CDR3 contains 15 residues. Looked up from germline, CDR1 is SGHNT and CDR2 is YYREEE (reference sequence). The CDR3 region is CASSLEFVGTDTQYF. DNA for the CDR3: TGTGCCAGCAGCTTGGAATTTGTCGGGACAGATACGCAGTATTTT.

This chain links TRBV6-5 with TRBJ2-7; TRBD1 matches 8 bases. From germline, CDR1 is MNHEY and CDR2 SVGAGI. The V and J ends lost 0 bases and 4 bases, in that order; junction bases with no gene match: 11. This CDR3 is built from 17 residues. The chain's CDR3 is CASSYSIQGAQTYEQYF. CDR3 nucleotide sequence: TGTGCCAGCAGTTACTCGATTCAGGGGGCCCAAACTTACGAGCAGTACTTC.

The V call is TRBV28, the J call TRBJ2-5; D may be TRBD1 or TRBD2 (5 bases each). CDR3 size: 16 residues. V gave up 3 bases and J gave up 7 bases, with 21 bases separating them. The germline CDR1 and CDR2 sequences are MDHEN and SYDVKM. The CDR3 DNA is TGTGCCAGCAGTTTTTCCCTTGAGGGAGTGGGGCGGACCCAGTACTTC. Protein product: CASSFSLEGVGRTQYF.

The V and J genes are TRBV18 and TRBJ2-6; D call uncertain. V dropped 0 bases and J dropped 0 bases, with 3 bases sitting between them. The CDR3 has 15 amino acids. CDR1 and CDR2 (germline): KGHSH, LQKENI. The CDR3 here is CASSPPSSGANVLTF. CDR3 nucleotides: TGTGCCAGCTCACCACCTAGCTCTGGGGCCAACGTCCTGACTTTC.

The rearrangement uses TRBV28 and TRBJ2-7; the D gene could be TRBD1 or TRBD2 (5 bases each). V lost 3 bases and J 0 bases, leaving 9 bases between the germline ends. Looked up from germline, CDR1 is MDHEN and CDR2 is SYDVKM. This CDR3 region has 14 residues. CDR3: CASSLGESSYEQYF. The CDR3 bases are TGTGCCAGCAGTTTGGGGGAAAGCTCCTACGAGCAGTACTTC.

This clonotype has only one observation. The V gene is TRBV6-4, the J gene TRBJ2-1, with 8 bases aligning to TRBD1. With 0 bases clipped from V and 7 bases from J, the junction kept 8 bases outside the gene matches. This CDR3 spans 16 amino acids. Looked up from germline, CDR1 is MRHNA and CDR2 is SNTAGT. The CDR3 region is CASSDSVGQGANEQFF. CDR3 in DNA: TGTGCCAGCAGTGACTCCGTGGGGCAGGGGGCGAATGAGCAGTTCTTC.

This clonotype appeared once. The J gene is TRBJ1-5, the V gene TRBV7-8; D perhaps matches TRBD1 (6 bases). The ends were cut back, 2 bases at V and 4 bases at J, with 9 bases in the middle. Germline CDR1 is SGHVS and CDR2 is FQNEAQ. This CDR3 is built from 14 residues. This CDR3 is CASSLQGPNQPQHF. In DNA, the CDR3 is TGTGCCAGCAGCTTACAGGGGCCGAATCAGCCCCAGCATTTT.

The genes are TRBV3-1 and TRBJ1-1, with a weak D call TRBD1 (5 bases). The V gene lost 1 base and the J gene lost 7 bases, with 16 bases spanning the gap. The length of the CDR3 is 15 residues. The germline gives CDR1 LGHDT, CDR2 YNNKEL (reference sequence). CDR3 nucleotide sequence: TGTGCCAGCAGCCAAGGCCGAACTGGTACAGGTGAAGCTTTCTTT. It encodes CASSQGRTGTGEAFF. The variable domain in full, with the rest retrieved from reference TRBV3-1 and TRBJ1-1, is DTAVSQTPKYLVTQMGNDKSIKCEQNLGHDTMYWYKQDSKKFLKIMFSYNNKELIINETVPNRFSPKSPDKAHLNLHINSLELGDSAVYFCASSQGRTGTGEAFFGQGTRLTVV.

This chain's CDR3 is CASRITLERGQITEAFF. The CDR3 DNA is TGTGCCAGCAGAATAACCCTGGAGCGAGGGCAGATCACTGAAGCTTTCTTT. The chain is built from TRBV27 and TRBJ1-1; D uncertain. V lost 6 bases and J 4 bases, leaving 24 bases between the germline ends. Germline lookup yields CDR1 MNHEY and CDR2 SMNVEV (reference sequence). The CDR3 extends over 17 amino acids.

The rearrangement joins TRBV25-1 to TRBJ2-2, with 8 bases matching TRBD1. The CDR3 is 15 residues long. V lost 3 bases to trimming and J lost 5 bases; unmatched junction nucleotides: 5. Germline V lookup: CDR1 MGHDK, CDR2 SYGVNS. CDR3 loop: CASSETGEYTGELFF. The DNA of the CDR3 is TGTGCCAGCAGTGAGACAGGGGAATATACCGGGGAGCTGTTTTTT.